This TCR beta chain derives from a study of T cell responses to AZD1222 COVID-19 vaccine. Whole-study findings and limits: The study sampled repertoires only after the peak T cell response.

Comments on this clone: Its antigen is still unknown.

Profiling relied on immunoSEQ multiplex PCR, and the TCRdb table lists in-frame clones only, not all of them. The sample has some 180,000 clones, 85% to 95% seen once. This TCR derives from an adult in good health. Source: peripheral blood, taken on day 0 of AZD1222 vaccination.

The CDR3 DNA reads as TGTGCCAGCAGTTATCGACAGGGGAGACAGCCCCAGCATTTT. Protein: CASSYRQGRQPQHF. The chain couples TRBV6-6 to TRBJ1-5; 8 bases map to TRBD1. The V gene's germline CDR1 is MNHNY and CDR2 SVGAGI (reference sequence). The CDR3 is 14 residues long. With 3 bases clipped from V and 7 bases from J, the junction kept 5 bases outside the gene matches.